This record looks at one T cell receptor (beta chain) sequence and its context. The primer mix had 60 Vbeta and 13 Jbeta primers. Sequenced by immunoSEQ multiplex PCR; TCRdb stores in-frame clones only, minus some. In the table there are about 160,000 clones, around four fifths of which are singletons. This entry belongs to a study of cytomegalovirus exposure and HLA in healthy donors. Trimming cost V 6 bases and J 3 bases; bases outside gene matches: 21. Germline values: CDR1 LNHDA, CDR2 SQIVND (reference sequence). This CDR3 spans 19 amino acids. This TCR was recovered from a man between 25 and 39 years old in good health and CMV-seronegative. Sequences were obtained from PBMCs. This rearrangement joins TRBV19 to TRBJ2-7; 9 nucleotides align to TRBD1. The CDR3 reads CASRQPAGTGPSGGYEQYF. In DNA form, the CDR3 reads TGTGCCAGTAGACAGCCAGCCGGGACAGGGCCCTCGGGGGGCTACGAGCAGTACTTC.